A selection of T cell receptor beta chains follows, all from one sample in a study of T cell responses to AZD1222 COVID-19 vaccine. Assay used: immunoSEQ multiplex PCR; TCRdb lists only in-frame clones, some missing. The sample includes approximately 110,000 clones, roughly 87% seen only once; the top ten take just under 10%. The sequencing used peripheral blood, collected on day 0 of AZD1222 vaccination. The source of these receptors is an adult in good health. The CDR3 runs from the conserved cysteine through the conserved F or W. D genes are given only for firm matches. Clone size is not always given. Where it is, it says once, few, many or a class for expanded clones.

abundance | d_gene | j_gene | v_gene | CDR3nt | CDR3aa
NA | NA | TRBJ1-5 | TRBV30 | TGTGCCTGGAGTGTACCAGTGGGGGATTTTCAGCCCCAGCATTTT | CAWSVPVGDFQPQHF
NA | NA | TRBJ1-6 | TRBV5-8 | TGTGCCAGCAGCCTAGGACAGCTGATCCCTAATTCACCCCTCCACTTT | CASSLGQLIPNSPLHF
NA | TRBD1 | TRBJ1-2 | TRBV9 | TGTGCCAGCAGAGCGACGACAGGGGACTATGGCTACACCTTC | CASRATTGDYGYTF
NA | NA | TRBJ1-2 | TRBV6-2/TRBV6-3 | TGTGCCAGCAGTTACTCGTCTGGGTTCAATGGCTACACCTTC | CASSYSSGFNGYTF
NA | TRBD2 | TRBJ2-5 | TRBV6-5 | TGTGCCAGCAGTTACGAACCTAGCGGGGTCCAAGAGACCCAGTACTTC | CASSYEPSGVQETQYF
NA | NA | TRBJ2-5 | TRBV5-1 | TGCGCCAGCAGCTTGATAGGCTCAAAGTGGGAGACCCAGTACTTC | CASSLIGSKWETQYF
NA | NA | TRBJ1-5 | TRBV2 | TGTGCCAGCAGCTCAGATAGCAATCAGCCCCAGCATTTT | CASSSDSNQPQHF
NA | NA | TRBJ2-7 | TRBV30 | TGTGCCTGGAGTGGGCGGAACTCCTACGAGCAGTACTTC | CAWSGRNSYEQYF
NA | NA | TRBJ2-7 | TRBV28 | TGTGCCAGCAGTCGACCCAGCAGTCCCACCTACGAGCAGTACTTC | CASSRPSSPTYEQYF
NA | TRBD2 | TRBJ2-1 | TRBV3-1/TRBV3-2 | TGTGCCAGCGGGTACCTAGCGGGGGGGCCGGGTGGTGAGCAGTTCTTC | CASGYLAGGPGGEQFF
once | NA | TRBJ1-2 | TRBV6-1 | TGTGCCAGCAGTGAAGCTGCGGATTCGAATCCTATTTATGGCTACACCTTC | CASSEAADSNPIYGYTF
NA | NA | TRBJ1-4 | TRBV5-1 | TGCGCCAGCAGCTTGGGGTCCTGGGGGCGAGAAAAACTGTTTTTT | CASSLGSWGREKLFF
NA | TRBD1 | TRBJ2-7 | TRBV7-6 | TGTGCCAGCAGCTTAGTTTCCCAAGTTACAGGGGGCGCGTCCGAGCAGTACTTC | CASSLVSQVTGGASEQYF
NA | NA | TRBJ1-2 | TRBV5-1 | TGCGCCAGCAGCTTGGAAAGTCCTAACTATGGCTACACCTTC | CASSLESPNYGYTF
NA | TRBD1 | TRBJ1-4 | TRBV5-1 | TGCGCCAGCAGCTTGGGGGCCGGGACAGTCGAAAAACTGTTTTTT | CASSLGAGTVEKLFF
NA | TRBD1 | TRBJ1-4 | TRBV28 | TGTGCCAGCAGTTTCCGACGGACAGGCAGGGGCAATGAAAAACTGTTTTTT | CASSFRRTGRGNEKLFF
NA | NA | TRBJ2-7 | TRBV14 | TGTGCCAGCAGCCGAGCGTCAGTGTCGGGGGAGCAGTACTTC | CASSRASVSGEQYF
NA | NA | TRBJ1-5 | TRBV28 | TGTGCCAGCAGTTTAGGGGGTAGCAATCAGCCCCAGCATTTT | CASSLGGSNQPQHF
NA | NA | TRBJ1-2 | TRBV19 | TGTGCCAGTAGTATGGGTCGGGACACCTATGGCTACACCTTC | CASSMGRDTYGYTF
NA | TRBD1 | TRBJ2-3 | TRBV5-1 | TGCGCCAGCAGCCGGGGATGGACAGGAGCCACAGATACGCAGTATTTT | CASSRGWTGATDTQYF
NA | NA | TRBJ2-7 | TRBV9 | TGTGCCAGCAGCGTAGTCGGGGAGCAGTACTTC | CASSVVGEQYF
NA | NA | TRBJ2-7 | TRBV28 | TGTGCCAGCAGTTCGTCCTACGAGCAGTACTTC | CASSSSYEQYF
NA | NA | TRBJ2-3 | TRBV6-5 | TGTGCCAGCAGTTACACGAATCCCGGGTGGACAGATACGCAGTATTTT | CASSYTNPGWTDTQYF
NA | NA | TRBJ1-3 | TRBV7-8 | TGTGCCAGCAGCTTCAGGGACTTCTCTGGAAACACCATATATTTT | CASSFRDFSGNTIYF